What follows are 11 T cell receptor beta chains derived from one specimen sequenced in a study of cytomegalovirus exposure and HLA in healthy donors. The primer mix had 60 Vbeta and 13 Jbeta primers. TCRdb's copy holds only in-frame clones and misses some; the assay was immunoSEQ multiplex PCR. Seen here are some 150,000 clones, about 85% observed once, and the top ten hold roughly 4%. The source material was PBMCs. These receptors all stem from a human donor in good health.

In DNA, the CDR3 is TGTGCCAGCTCACGCGACAGGGTAGCGAATCAGCCCCAGCATTTT. Amino acid sequence: CASSRDRVANQPQHF. The chain combines TRBV18 with TRBJ1-5, with TRBD1 matching over 7 bases. Germline CDR1 KGHSH, CDR2 LQKENI. The CDR3 length is 15 residues. V gave up 4 bases and J gave up 4 bases; unmatched junction bases: 7.

The J gene is TRBJ1-1, the V gene TRBV6-5, with 7 bases identical to TRBD1. The ends lost 2 bases at V and 11 bases at J; junction bases unmatched: 14. CDR1 and CDR2 (germline): MNHEY, SVGAGI. The CDR3 loop spans 15 amino acids. CDR3 DNA sequence: TGTGCCAGCAGTTACATCGGACAGGCCCTATTAGGGGCTTTCTTT. Translated: CASSYIGQALLGAFF.

The chain has TRBV7-8 and TRBJ2-6, with 7 bases that match TRBD2. Looked up from germline, CDR1 is SGHVS and CDR2 is FQNEAQ. V lost 2 bases, J lost 1 base, and 11 bases stayed unmatched. The CDR3 extends over 19 amino acids. The CDR3 sequence: CASSLFIGVGGSGANVLTF. CDR3 nucleotide sequence: TGTGCCAGCAGCTTATTCATCGGCGTGGGGGGGTCTGGGGCCAACGTCCTGACTTTC.

This clone was observed a single time. The chain combines TRBV14 with TRBJ1-2; D uncertain. CDR3 size: 14 residues. With 0 bases removed from V and 8 bases from J, the gap between germline ends came to 13 bases. Per germline, CDR1 SGHDN and CDR2 FVKESK. The CDR3 protein is CASSQDRPARGYTF. In nucleotides, the CDR3 is TGTGCCAGCAGCCAAGATCGGCCAGCGAGAGGCTACACCTTC.

The chain uses TRBV2 and TRBJ2-5, with no clear D. Trimming cost V 6 bases and J 2 bases, with 7 bases left between them. The CDR3 runs 12 residues. Germline V gene lookup returns CDR1 SNHLY and CDR2 FYNNEI. For the CDR3, the DNA is TGTGCCAGCAGACAGAGTCAAGAGACCCAGTACTTC. Translating gives CASRQSQETQYF.

The V gene is TRBV11-3, the J gene TRBJ2-2; D ambiguous. Germline V gene sequence: CDR1 SGHNT, CDR2 YENEEA. The length of the CDR3 is 14 residues. V dropped 5 bases and J dropped 4 bases, with 11 bases sitting between them. CDR3 nucleotide sequence: TGTGCCAGCAGCCTGGAGTTGGGCACCGGGGAGCTGTTTTTT. This gives the protein CASSLELGTGELFF.

The CDR3 sequence: CASSLGGAGYEQYF. The CDR3 DNA follows: TGTGCCAGCAGCTTGGGGGGGGCGGGGTACGAGCAGTACTTC. The rearrangement links TRBV7-8 to TRBJ2-7, with a tentative D call TRBD2 (7 bases). Germline CDR1 is SGHVS and CDR2 is FQNEAQ. V dropped 3 bases and J dropped 4 bases, with 13 bases sitting between them. CDR3 length equals 14 residues.

The V call is TRBV4-3, the J call TRBJ1-2, with 7 bases fitting TRBD1. The CDR3 contains 16 residues. CDR1 is LGHNA and CDR2 is YSLEER in the germline V gene. V shed 3 bases and J 0 bases; nucleotides not matched to a gene: 7. CDR3 nucleotide sequence: TGCGCCAGCAGCCATGCTGGGACAGATACTAACTATGGCTACACCTTC. Translated: CASSHAGTDTNYGYTF.

The chain employs TRBV9 and TRBJ2-3; TRBD1 matches at 7 bases. CDR1 SGDLS and CDR2 YYNGEE come from the germline V gene. This CDR3 contains 14 residues. J was trimmed by 6 bases and V by 4 bases; bases with no gene match: 8. Here the CDR3 reads CASSLDRVGDTQYF. CDR3 nucleotide sequence: TGTGCCAGCAGCCTCGACAGGGTGGGGGATACGCAGTATTTT.

The gene calls are TRBV25-1 and TRBJ1-4; 10 nucleotides line up with TRBD1. CDR3 length equals 14 residues. Germline loops: CDR1 MGHDK, CDR2 SYGVNS. Trimming took 7 bases from V and 8 from J; bases not matched to a gene: 7. CDR3 sequence reads: CASTQTGGLEKLFF. DNA for the CDR3: TGTGCCAGCACCCAGACAGGGGGCCTCGAAAAACTGTTTTTT.

The chain's CDR3 is CASSQDRGAMNTGELFF. The CDR3 DNA follows: TGTGCCAGCAGCCAAGATCGGGGGGCGATGAACACCGGGGAGCTGTTTTTT. The genes are TRBV4-2 and TRBJ2-2; D is possibly TRBD2 (7 bases). CDR3 length: 17 residues. CDR1 LGHNA and CDR2 YNFKEQ come from the germline V gene. V was trimmed by 0 bases and J by 1 base, leaving 12 bases between them.